The next 26 T cell receptor beta chains were all read from a single sample in a study of Ad26.COV2.S vaccination and SARS-CoV-2 variants. Treatment reported: roughly 19 received Ad26.COV2.S at low or high dose, single or two shots; five or six received placebo; per-sample allocation not given. Following the first vaccine or placebo injection, samples were taken on day 63. TCRdb's copy holds only in-frame clones and misses some; the assay was immunoSEQ multiplex PCR. In the table there are fewer than 400,000 clones, around 84% of which are singletons. Sequencing used peripheral blood, obtained in a trial of Ad26.COV2.S vaccine versus placebo. The receptors shown here come from a person between 18 and 65 years old who received the Ad26.COV2.S COVID-19 vaccine or a placebo.

The V gene is TRBV2, the J gene TRBJ2-2; TRBD1 agrees at 10 bases. The V and J ends lost 8 bases and 4 bases, in that order; junction bases with no gene match: 7. The CDR3 is made up of 15 amino acids. Germline V CDR1 and CDR2: SNHLY, FYNNEI. CDR3 in DNA: TGTGCCAGCCGAAGACAGGGGGCGACCACCGGGGAGCTGTTTTTT. Residues: CASRRQGATTGELFF.

The chain employs TRBV2 and TRBJ2-7, with D perhaps matching TRBD1 or TRBD2 (5 bases each). Germline CDR1 SNHLY, CDR2 FYNNEI. This CDR3 is 14 amino acids long. Trimming removed 4 bases from V and 7 bases from J, with 17 bases in between. CDR3 sequence reads: CASSGGSKAGEQYF. DNA of the CDR3: TGTGCCAGCAGTGGAGGGTCAAAGGCAGGGGAGCAGTACTTC. The full variable domain, with the rest looked up from reference TRBV2 and TRBJ2-7, is EPEVTQTPSHQVTQMGQEVILRCVPISNHLYFYWYRQILGQKVEFLVSFYNNEISEKSEIFDDQFSVERPDGSNFTLKIRSTKLEDSAMYFCASSGGSKAGEQYFGPGTRLTVT.

The CDR3 is CASSSGGADTQYF. CDR3 in DNA: TGCGCCAGCAGCTCCGGGGGGGCAGATACGCAGTATTTT. The chain carries TRBV5-1 and TRBJ2-3; 8 positions agree with TRBD2. V lost 3 bases, J lost 4 bases, and 1 base stayed unmatched. Germline assignment: CDR1 SGHRS and CDR2 YFSETQ. The CDR3 consists of 13 residues.

This clone is a singleton in its sample. V usage is TRBV5-1 and J usage is TRBJ1-1, with 7 bases matching TRBD1. Germline V gene data show CDR1 as SGHRS and CDR2 as YFSETQ. The V and J ends lost 3 bases and 1 base, in that order; junction bases with no gene match: 9. The CDR3 covers 16 residues. CDR3 protein: CASSSLGGAENTEAFF. CDR3 coding DNA: TGCGCCAGCAGCTCCCTAGGGGGCGCAGAGAACACTGAAGCTTTCTTT.

The genes are TRBV2 and TRBJ2-7; 7 nucleotides align to TRBD1. Trimming at V came to 8 bases and at J to 3 bases, leaving 10 bases not matched to a gene. The CDR3 covers 14 residues. Germline-derived CDR1 and CDR2 are SNHLY and FYNNEI. The DNA for the CDR3 is TGTGCCAGCCGGGTAACGGGACAGATCTACGAGCAGTACTTC. Translated: CASRVTGQIYEQYF.

The rearrangement links TRBV11-2 to TRBJ2-5; D call uncertain. The length of the CDR3 is 11 residues. The germline gives CDR1 SGHAT, CDR2 FQNNGV. V was pared by 5 bases and J by 1 base, with 2 bases between. CDR3 DNA sequence: TGTGCCAGCAGCGTCCAAGAGACCCAGTACTTC. Amino acid sequence: CASSVQETQYF.

The V call is TRBV5-1, the J call TRBJ2-6; 7 positions agree with TRBD1. This CDR3 contains 17 residues. Trimming at V came to 4 bases and at J to 0 bases, leaving 7 bases not matched to a gene. CDR1 SGHRS and CDR2 YFSETQ come from the germline V gene. The CDR3 bases are TGCGCCAGCAGCCCACAGGGGCCCAGCTCTGGGGCCAACGTCCTGACTTTC. It codes for CASSPQGPSSGANVLTF.

The rearrangement uses TRBV9 and TRBJ1-5, with no clear D. V lost 4 bases, J lost 3 bases, and 5 bases lay in between. The CDR3 loop spans 12 amino acids. Germline-derived CDR1 and CDR2 are SGDLS and YYNGEE. The CDR3 DNA reads TGTGCCAGCAGCAACACCAATCAGCCCCAGCATTTT. Its protein is CASSNTNQPQHF.

The rearrangement uses TRBV5-1 and TRBJ1-1; tentatively, D is TRBD1 (5 bases). Looked up from germline, CDR1 is SGHRS and CDR2 is YFSETQ. Trimming left V 0 bases short and J 5 bases short, with 11 bases between. The CDR3 is 14 residues long. The CDR3 sequence: CASSLEGRLTEAFF. The CDR3 region has the DNA TGCGCCAGCAGCTTGGAGGGACGGTTGACTGAAGCTTTCTTT.

This clone was picked up one time. The chain employs TRBV7-2 and TRBJ1-3; no clear D gene. The CDR3 runs 12 residues. Trimming stripped 4 bases from V and 6 bases from J, with 7 bases between. Germline CDR1 and CDR2: SGHTA and FQGNSA. The DNA of the CDR3 is TGTGCCAGCAGCTCCCCCGCAAACACCATATATTTT. Protein: CASSSPANTIYF.

This chain links TRBV3-1 (or the pseudogene TRBV3-2) with TRBJ1-6; D not certain. The V gene lost 0 bases and the J gene lost 1 base, with 4 bases spanning the gap. Germline V gene data show CDR1 as LGHDT and CDR2 as YNNKEL (reference sequence). CDR3 length: 15 residues. CDR3 amino acids: CASSQDGSYNSPLHF. The CDR3 coding sequence is TGTGCCAGCAGCCAAGACGGATCCTATAATTCACCCCTCCACTTT.

This clone was observed a single time. This chain links TRBV9 with TRBJ2-3, with D unresolved. The CDR3 is made up of 14 amino acids. Trimming stripped 2 bases from V and 5 bases from J, with 12 bases between. Germline CDR1 SGDLS, CDR2 YYNGEE. The CDR3 DNA reads TGTGCCAGCAGCGTCAGAGGTTGGGGAGATACGCAGTATTTT. Its translation is CASSVRGWGDTQYF.

This rearrangement joins TRBV7-8 to TRBJ1-3; TRBD1 is a possible D gene (5 bases). The CDR3 loop spans 14 amino acids. V was pared by 5 bases and J by 4 bases, with 12 bases between. Looked up from germline, CDR1 is SGHVS and CDR2 is FQNEAQ. CDR3 sequence reads: CASSLGAHGNTIYF. The CDR3 region has the DNA TGTGCCAGCAGCCTAGGGGCGCACGGAAACACCATATATTTT.

This clone was observed a single time. The chain joins TRBV5-1 to TRBJ2-3, with TRBD1 matching over 8 bases. The CDR3 is 14 amino acids. Germline loops: CDR1 SGHRS, CDR2 YFSETQ. V lost 7 bases and J lost 4; bases outside the gene matches: 8. Here the CDR3 DNA reads TGCGCCAGCCACCCGGGACAGGTTTCAGATACGCAGTATTTT. Amino acids: CASHPGQVSDTQYF.

In DNA form, the CDR3 reads TGTGCCAGCTCATTAGGACGGCGTTTAGATGAAGCTTTCTTT. It codes for CASSLGRRLDEAFF. The chain carries TRBV18 and TRBJ1-1, with D uncertain. Trimming stripped 5 bases from V and 7 bases from J, with 17 bases between. From germline, CDR1 is KGHSH and CDR2 LQKENI. CDR3 size: 14 residues. The full variable domain, rest sourced from reference TRBV18 and TRBJ1-1, is NAGVMQNPRHLVRRRGQEARLRCSPMKGHSHVYWYRQLPEEGLKFMVYLQKENIIDESGMPKERFSAEFPKEGPSILRIQQVVRGDSAAYFCASSLGRRLDEAFFGQGTRLTVV.

The CDR3 DNA sequence: TGTGCCAGCAGCCCTACTAGCGGCACAGATACGCAGTATTTT. It is translated as CASSPTSGTDTQYF. V gene TRBV3-1 (or the pseudogene TRBV3-2) combines with J gene TRBJ2-3, with TRBD2 matching 7 bases. Looked up from germline, CDR1 is LGHDT and CDR2 is YNNKEL (reference sequence). This CDR3 has 14 residues. After removal of 4 bases from V and 1 base from J, the junction contained 2 bases not matched to a gene.

The CDR3 loop is CAWSGGDRDSGNTIYF. The CDR3 nucleotides read TGTGCCTGGAGTGGGGGCGACCGTGACTCTGGAAACACCATATATTTT. This chain uses TRBV30 with TRBJ1-3; maybe TRBD1 (5 bases). CDR1 and CDR2 from the germline V gene are GTSNPN and SVGIG (reference sequence). V gave up 1 base and J gave up 0 bases, with 13 bases separating them. This CDR3 has 16 residues.

The CDR3 DNA sequence: TGCGCCAGCAGTAGAATCCCGGGACAGTACTCCTACAATGAGCAGTTCTTC. Translation: CASSRIPGQYSYNEQFF. This chain connects TRBV5-1 to TRBJ2-1; 7 positions agree with TRBD1. Germline loops: CDR1 SGHRS, CDR2 YFSETQ. V was pared by 5 bases and J by 0 bases, with 11 bases of the junction left unmatched. The CDR3 sequence is 17 residues long.

The CDR3 spells CASSSRQRSYNEQFF. The CDR3 coding sequence is TGTGCCAGCAGCTCAAGACAGCGCTCCTACAATGAGCAGTTCTTC. V gene TRBV11-3 combines with J gene TRBJ2-1; maybe TRBD1 (5 bases). From germline, CDR1 is SGHNT and CDR2 YENEEA. The CDR3 contains 15 residues. The V end was cut by 4 bases, the J end by 0 bases, with 10 bases between.

The V gene is TRBV3-1 (or the pseudogene TRBV3-2), the J gene TRBJ2-1; TRBD2 aligns across 8 bases. This CDR3 contains 16 residues. The germline V gene encodes CDR1 LGHDT and CDR2 YNNKEL (reference sequence). The V segment lost 6 bases and the J segment 5 bases; nucleotides outside the gene matches: 12. As DNA, the CDR3 is TGTGCCAGCAGTCACCGTACTAGCGGACTAAACAATGAGCAGTTCTTC. Translation: CASSHRTSGLNNEQFF.

The V and J genes are TRBV5-1 and TRBJ2-1; 12 bases are a match to TRBD1. V was pared by 3 bases and J by 7 bases, with 5 bases of the junction left unmatched. This CDR3 region has 15 residues. Germline V gene data show CDR1 as SGHRS and CDR2 as YFSETQ. Here the CDR3 DNA reads TGCGCCAGCAGCTCGGGACAGGGGGCTGGTAATGAGCAGTTCTTC. Its protein product is CASSSGQGAGNEQFF.

V is TRBV7-8 and J is TRBJ1-3; 8 bases line up with TRBD1. This CDR3 is 15 amino acids long. V dropped 5 bases and J dropped 0; count of bases not matched to a gene: 3. CDR1 SGHVS and CDR2 FQNEAQ come from the germline V gene. CDR3 residues: CASSADRVSGNTIYF. The CDR3 DNA follows: TGTGCCAGCAGCGCGGACAGGGTCTCTGGAAACACCATATATTTT.

CDR3 region: CASSLGTGVSGANVLTF. DNA of the CDR3: TGTGCCAGCAGCTTAGGGACAGGGGTCTCTGGGGCCAACGTCCTGACTTTC. The chain links TRBV7-2 to TRBJ2-6, with 9 bases fitting TRBD1. Germline V gene sequence: CDR1 SGHTA, CDR2 FQGNSA. The CDR3 runs 17 residues. V lost 1 base and J lost 0; bases outside the gene matches: 1.

This clone appeared a single time. The DNA for the CDR3 is TGTGCCTGGAATAACCGGGCCCCCCGCGACGAGCAGTACTTC. Its translation: CAWNNRAPRDEQYF. The chain joins TRBV30 to TRBJ2-7; D is undetermined. Trimming cost V 4 bases and J 5 bases, with 18 bases left between them. The CDR3 has 14 residues. Germline V lookup: CDR1 GTSNPN, CDR2 SVGIG (reference sequence).

V usage is TRBV7-2 and J usage is TRBJ2-1, with D possibly TRBD1 on 6 matching bases. The V end was cut by 6 bases, the J end by 4 bases, with 19 bases between. This CDR3 spans 16 amino acids. Germline V gene sequence: CDR1 SGHTA, CDR2 FQGNSA. DNA of the CDR3: TGTGCCAGCAGACACCCCACAGGGATACAGTACAATGAGCAGTTCTTC. Amino acid sequence: CASRHPTGIQYNEQFF.

In this sample, this clone turned up a few times. The sample has other DNA sequences that encode this CDR3 too. The chain has TRBV7-2 and TRBJ2-1, with D uncertain. This CDR3 has 13 residues. Germline V gene data show CDR1 as SGHTA and CDR2 as FQGNSA. Trimming removed 3 bases at V and 7 bases at J, with 10 bases between. CDR3 bases: TGTGCCAGCAGCTTCAATAGGGATAATGAGCAGTTCTTC. Its translation: CASSFNRDNEQFF.